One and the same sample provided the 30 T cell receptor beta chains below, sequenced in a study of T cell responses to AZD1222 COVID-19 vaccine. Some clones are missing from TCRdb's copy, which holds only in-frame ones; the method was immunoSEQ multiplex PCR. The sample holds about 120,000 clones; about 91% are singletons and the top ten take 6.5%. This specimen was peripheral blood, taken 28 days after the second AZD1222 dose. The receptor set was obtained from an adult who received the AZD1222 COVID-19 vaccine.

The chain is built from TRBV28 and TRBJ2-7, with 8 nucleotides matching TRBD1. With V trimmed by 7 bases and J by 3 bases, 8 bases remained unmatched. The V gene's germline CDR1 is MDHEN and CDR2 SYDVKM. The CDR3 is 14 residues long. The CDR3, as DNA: TGTGCCAGCAAGATAGGGACAGGACTCTACGAGCAGTACTTC. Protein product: CASKIGTGLYEQYF. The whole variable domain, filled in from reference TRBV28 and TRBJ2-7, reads DVKVTQSSRYLVKRTGEKVFLECVQDMDHENMFWYRQDPGLGLRLIYFSYDVKMKEKGDIPEGYSVSREKKERFSLILESASTNQTSMYLCASKIGTGLYEQYFGPGTRLTVT.

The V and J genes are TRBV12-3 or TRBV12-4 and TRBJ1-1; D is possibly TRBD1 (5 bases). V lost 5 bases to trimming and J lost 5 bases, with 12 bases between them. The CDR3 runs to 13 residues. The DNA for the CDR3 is TGTGCCAGCAGTCTACAGGACGGAACTGAAGCTTTCTTT. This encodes CASSLQDGTEAFF.

CDR3 coding DNA: TGTGCCAGCTCACCCAAGGGACAGGGGAACTACGAGCAGTACTTC. Amino acid sequence: CASSPKGQGNYEQYF. The V and J genes are TRBV18 and TRBJ2-7, with 10 bases fitting TRBD1. CDR3 size: 15 residues. V was clipped by 3 bases and J by 3 bases; unmatched bases: 5. Germline CDR1 is KGHSH and CDR2 is LQKENI.

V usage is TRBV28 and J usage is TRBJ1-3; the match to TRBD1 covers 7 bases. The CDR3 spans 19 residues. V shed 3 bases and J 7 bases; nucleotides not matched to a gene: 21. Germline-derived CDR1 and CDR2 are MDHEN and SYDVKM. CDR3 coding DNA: TGTGCCAGCAGTTTTGGCCCCACCGAACTCAGGGGGAGATTGAACACCATATATTTT. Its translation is CASSFGPTELRGRLNTIYF.

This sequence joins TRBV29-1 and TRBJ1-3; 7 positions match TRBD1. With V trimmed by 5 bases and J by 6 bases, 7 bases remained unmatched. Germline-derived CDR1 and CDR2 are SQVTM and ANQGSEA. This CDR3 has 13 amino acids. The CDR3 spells CSVQTGRLNTIYF. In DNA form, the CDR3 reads TGCAGCGTTCAGACAGGGCGGTTAAACACCATATATTTT.

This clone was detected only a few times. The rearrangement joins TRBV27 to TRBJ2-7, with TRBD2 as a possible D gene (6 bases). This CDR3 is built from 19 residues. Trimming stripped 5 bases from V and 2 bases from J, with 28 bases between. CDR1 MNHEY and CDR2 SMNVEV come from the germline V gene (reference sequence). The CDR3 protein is CASSLTSPGTADLTYEQYF. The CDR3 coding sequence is TGTGCCAGCAGTCTCACCTCCCCAGGGACTGCTGACTTAACCTACGAGCAGTACTTC.

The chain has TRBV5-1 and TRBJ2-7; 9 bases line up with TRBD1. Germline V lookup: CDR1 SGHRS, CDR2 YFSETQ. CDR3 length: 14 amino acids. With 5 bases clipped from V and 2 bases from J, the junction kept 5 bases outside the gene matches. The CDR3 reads CASSLTGGTYEQYF. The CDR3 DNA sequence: TGCGCCAGCAGTTTGACAGGGGGGACCTACGAGCAGTACTTC.

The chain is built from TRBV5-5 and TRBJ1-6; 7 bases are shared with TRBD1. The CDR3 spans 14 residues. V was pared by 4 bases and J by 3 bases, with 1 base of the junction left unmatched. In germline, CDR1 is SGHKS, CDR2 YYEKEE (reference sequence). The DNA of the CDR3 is TGTGCCAGCAGCCGGGACAGCTATAATTCACCCCTCCACTTT. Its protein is CASSRDSYNSPLHF.

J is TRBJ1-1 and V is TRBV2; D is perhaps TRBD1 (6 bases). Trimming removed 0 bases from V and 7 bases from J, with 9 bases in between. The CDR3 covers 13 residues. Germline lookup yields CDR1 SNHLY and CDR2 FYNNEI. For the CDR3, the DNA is TGTGCCAGCAGTGAAGCGAGGACAGTTGAAGCTTTCTTT. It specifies CASSEARTVEAFF.

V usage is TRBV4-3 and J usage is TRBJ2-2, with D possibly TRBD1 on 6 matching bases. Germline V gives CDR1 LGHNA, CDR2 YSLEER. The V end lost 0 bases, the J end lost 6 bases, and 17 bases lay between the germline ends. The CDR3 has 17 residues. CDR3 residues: CASSQEFLAGVPGELFF. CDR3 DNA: TGCGCCAGCAGCCAAGAATTTCTGGCAGGGGTACCCGGGGAGCTGTTTTTT.

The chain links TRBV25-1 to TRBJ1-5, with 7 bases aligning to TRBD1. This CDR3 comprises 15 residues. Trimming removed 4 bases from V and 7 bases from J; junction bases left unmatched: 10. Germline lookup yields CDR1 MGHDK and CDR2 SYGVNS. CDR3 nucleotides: TGTGCCAGCAGTGGAGACAGGGATGGGTCACAGCCCCAGCATTTT. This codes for CASSGDRDGSQPQHF.

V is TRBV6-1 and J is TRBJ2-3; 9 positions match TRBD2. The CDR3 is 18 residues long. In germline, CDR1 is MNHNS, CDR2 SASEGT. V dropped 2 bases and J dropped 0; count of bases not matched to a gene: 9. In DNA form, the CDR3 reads TGTGCCAGCAGTGAACGCAAGCGGGGGGTTTCTAGCACAGATACGCAGTATTTT. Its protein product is CASSERKRGVSSTDTQYF.

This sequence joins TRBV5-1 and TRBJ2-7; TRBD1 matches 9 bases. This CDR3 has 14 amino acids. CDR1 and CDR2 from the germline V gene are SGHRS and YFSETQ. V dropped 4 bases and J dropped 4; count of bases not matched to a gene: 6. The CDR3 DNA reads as TGCGCCAGCAGCCCCGGGACAGGGATTTACGAGCAGTACTTC. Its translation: CASSPGTGIYEQYF.

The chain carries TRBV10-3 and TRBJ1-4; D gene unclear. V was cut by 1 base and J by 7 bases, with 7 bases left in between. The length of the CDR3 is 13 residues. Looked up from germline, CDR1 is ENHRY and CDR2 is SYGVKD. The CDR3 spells CAISEFETEKLFF. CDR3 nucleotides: TGTGCCATCAGTGAGTTTGAGACTGAAAAACTGTTTTTT.

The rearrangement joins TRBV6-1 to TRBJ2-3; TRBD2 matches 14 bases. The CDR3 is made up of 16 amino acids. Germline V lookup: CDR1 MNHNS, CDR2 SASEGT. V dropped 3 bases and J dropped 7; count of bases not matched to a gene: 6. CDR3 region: CASSESGTSGGHTQYF. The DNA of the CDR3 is TGTGCCAGCAGTGAGTCCGGGACTAGCGGGGGACATACGCAGTATTTT.

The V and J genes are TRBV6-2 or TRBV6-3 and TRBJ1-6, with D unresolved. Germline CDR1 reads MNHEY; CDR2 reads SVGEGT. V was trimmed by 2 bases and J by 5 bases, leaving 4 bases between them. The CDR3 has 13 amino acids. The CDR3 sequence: CASSYTDNSPLHF. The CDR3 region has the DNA TGTGCCAGCAGTTACACGGATAATTCACCCCTCCACTTT.

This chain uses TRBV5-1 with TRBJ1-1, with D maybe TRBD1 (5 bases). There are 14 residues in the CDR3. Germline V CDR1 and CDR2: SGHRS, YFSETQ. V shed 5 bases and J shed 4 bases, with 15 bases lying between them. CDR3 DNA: TGCGCCAGCAGTCCCGGGGACCGAGCCACTGAAGCTTTCTTT. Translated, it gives CASSPGDRATEAFF.

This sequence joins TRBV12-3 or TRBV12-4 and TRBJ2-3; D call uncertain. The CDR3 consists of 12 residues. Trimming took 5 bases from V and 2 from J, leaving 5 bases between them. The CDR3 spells CASSRVTDTQYF. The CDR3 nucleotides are TGTGCCAGCAGTAGAGTCACAGATACGCAGTATTTT.

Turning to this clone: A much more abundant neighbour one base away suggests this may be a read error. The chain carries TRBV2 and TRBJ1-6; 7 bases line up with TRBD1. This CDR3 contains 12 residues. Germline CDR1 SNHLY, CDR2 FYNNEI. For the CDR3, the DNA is TGTGCCAGCAGTGAAGTGAAGGGGGCCGTTTACTTT. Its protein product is CASSEVKGAVYF.

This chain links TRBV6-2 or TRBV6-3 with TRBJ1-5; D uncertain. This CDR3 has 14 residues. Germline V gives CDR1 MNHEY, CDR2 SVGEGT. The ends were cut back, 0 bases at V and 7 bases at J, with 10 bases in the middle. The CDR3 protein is CASSYSVGSQPQHF. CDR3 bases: TGTGCCAGCAGTTACTCGGTTGGGTCCCAGCCCCAGCATTTT.

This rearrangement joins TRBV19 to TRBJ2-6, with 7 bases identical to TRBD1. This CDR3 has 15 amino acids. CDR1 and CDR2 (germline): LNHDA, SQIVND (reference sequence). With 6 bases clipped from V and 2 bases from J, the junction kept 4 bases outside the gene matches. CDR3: CASSLQGAGANVLTF. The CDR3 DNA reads TGTGCCAGTAGCCTTCAGGGGGCTGGGGCCAACGTCCTGACTTTC.

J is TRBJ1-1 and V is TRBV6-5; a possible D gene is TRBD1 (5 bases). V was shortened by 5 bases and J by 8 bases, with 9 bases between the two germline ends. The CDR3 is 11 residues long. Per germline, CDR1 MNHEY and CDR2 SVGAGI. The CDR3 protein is CASSRRQEAFF. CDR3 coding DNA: TGTGCCAGCAGTCGTCGACAGGAAGCTTTCTTT.

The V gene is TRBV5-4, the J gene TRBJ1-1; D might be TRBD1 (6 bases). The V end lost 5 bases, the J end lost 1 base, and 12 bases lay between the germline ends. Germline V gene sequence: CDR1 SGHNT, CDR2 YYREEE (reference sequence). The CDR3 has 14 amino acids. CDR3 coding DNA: TGTGCCAGCAGGGGGGGGCTTACGAACACTGAAGCTTTCTTT. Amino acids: CASRGGLTNTEAFF.

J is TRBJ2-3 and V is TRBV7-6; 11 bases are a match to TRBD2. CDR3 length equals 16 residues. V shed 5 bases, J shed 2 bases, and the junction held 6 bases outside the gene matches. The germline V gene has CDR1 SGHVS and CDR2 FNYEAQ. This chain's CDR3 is CASSPSGGTYTDTQYF. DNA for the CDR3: TGTGCCAGCAGCCCTAGCGGGGGGACTTACACAGATACGCAGTATTTT.

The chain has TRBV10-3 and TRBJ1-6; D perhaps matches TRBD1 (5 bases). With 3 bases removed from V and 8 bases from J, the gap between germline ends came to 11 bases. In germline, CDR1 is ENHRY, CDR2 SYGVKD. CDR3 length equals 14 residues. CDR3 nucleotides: TGTGCCATCAGTGACCACAGGTCCCATTCACCCCTCCACTTT. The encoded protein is CAISDHRSHSPLHF.

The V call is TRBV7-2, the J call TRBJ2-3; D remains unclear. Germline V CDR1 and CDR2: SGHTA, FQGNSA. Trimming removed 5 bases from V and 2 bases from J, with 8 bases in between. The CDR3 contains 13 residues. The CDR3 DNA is TGTGCCAGCAGCACCCCCAACACAGATACGCAGTATTTT. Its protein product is CASSTPNTDTQYF.

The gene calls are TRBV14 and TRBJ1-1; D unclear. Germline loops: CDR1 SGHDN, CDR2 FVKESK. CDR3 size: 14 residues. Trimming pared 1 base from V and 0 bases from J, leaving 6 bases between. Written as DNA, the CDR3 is TGTGCCAGCAGCCAAGTGAGCATGAACACTGAAGCTTTCTTT. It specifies CASSQVSMNTEAFF.

CDR3 bases: TGTGCCAGCAGTAAGGACAGGGCTAATTCACCCCTCCACTTT. Protein product: CASSKDRANSPLHF. J is TRBJ1-6 and V is TRBV6-5; 8 positions match TRBD1. V lost 5 bases and J lost 6; bases outside the gene matches: 3. The germline gives CDR1 MNHEY, CDR2 SVGAGI. The CDR3 runs 14 residues.

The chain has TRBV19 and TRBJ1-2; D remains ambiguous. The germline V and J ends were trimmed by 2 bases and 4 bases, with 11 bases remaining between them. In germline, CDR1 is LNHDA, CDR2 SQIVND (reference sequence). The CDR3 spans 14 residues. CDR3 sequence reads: CASSIQSGGYGYTF. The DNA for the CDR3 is TGTGCCAGTAGTATACAATCTGGAGGCTATGGCTACACCTTC. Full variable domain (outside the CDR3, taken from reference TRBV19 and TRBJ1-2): DGGITQSPKYLFRKEGQNVTLSCEQNLNHDAMYWYRQDPGQGLRLIYYSQIVNDFQKGDIAEGYSVSREKKESFPLTVTSAQKNPTAFYLCASSIQSGGYGYTFGSGTRLTVV.

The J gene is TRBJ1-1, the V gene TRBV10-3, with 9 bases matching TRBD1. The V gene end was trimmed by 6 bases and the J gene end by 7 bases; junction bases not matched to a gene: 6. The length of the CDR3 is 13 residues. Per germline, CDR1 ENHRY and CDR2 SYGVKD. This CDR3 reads CAIRSTGGGEAFF. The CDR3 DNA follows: TGTGCCATCAGAAGTACAGGGGGCGGTGAAGCTTTCTTT.